The 20 T cell receptor beta chains reported below all come from one sample, sequenced in a study of T cells after yellow fever vaccination. Each CDR3 protein gets one entry after TCRdb re-called the 5' RACE reads with MiXCR. The table has approximately 300,000 distinct CDR3 sequences, over 10% seen once. The sample in question was CD4+ T cells sorted from PBMCs, obtained 45 days after the yellow fever booster vaccination. Receptors were obtained from a man aged 25-45 years who received the YFV17D yellow fever vaccine.

This clonotype was detected only a few times. The chain carries TRBV11-1 and TRBJ2-3; D perhaps matches TRBD1 (6 bases). Per the germline V gene, CDR1 is SGHAT and CDR2 is FQDESV (reference sequence). The length of the CDR3 is 18 residues. V lost 2 bases and J 2 bases, leaving 20 bases between the germline ends. DNA for the CDR3: TGTGCCAGCAGCTTAAGGGGGAGCGGTTTCATCACCACAGATACGCAGTATTTT. Encoded protein: CASSLRGSGFITTDTQYF.

The J gene is TRBJ2-3, the V gene TRBV21-1; TRBD1 is the table's D call and was not checked against the DNA. TRBV21-1 is described as a pseudogene. The CDR3 spans 19 residues. CDR3 nucleotides: TGTGCCAGCAGCAAAACGGGAATGGACACCCGAAAAAAAGCAGATACGCAGTATTTT. The encoded protein is CASSKTGMDTRKKADTQYF.

V is TRBV3-1 and J is TRBJ2-7; 7 bases map to TRBD1. The CDR3 is 14 amino acids. Germline-derived CDR1 and CDR2 are LGHDT and YNNKEL (reference sequence). Unmatched junction bases numbered 5, after V lost 5 bases and J lost 1 base. CDR3 protein: CASSWGTASYEQYF. Here the CDR3 DNA reads TGTGCCAGCAGCTGGGGGACAGCTTCCTACGAGCAGTACTTC.

This clonotype turned up a few times. The junction differs from germline at one of its ends, possibly a read error. The chain carries TRBV15 and TRBJ2-1, with TRBD2 matching 10 bases. Germline V gene lookup returns CDR1 LNHNV and CDR2 YYDKDF (reference sequence). This CDR3 spans 13 amino acids. CDR3 sequence reads: CATSRDDLAGAYF. CDR3 nucleotides: TGTGCCACCAGCAGAGATGACCTAGCGGGAGCCTACTTC.

This clonotype has a handful of counts. Here the CDR3 DNA reads TGCAGCGTTCTTCGGGGGGCGTACGAGCAGTACTTC. The encoded protein is CSVLRGAYEQYF. This chain links TRBV29-1 with TRBJ2-7, with D maybe TRBD2 (7 bases). The CDR3 loop spans 12 amino acids. V was pared by 5 bases and J by 4 bases, with 12 bases between. Per the germline V gene, CDR1 is SQVTM and CDR2 is ANQGSEA.

The genes are TRBV29-1 and TRBJ2-3; perhaps TRBD2 as D (6 bases). This CDR3 is 12 amino acids long. V was pared by 4 bases and J by 5 bases, with 10 bases between. The germline V gene has CDR1 SQVTM and CDR2 ANQGSEA. The CDR3: CSVALARDTQYF. Here the CDR3 DNA reads TGCAGCGTTGCACTAGCCAGAGATACGCAGTATTTT.

The chain links TRBV29-1 to TRBJ2-3; D is ambiguous. The V end was cut by 4 bases, the J end by 0 bases, with 11 bases between. Per germline, CDR1 SQVTM and CDR2 ANQGSEA. This CDR3 contains 14 residues. The DNA of the CDR3 is TGCAGCGTTGGTCGCCTCCTGAGCACAGATACGCAGTATTTT. Encoded protein: CSVGRLLSTDTQYF.

This clonotype was counted ten times or more. V gene TRBV5-6 combines with J gene TRBJ2-2; no clear D. CDR3 length: 13 residues. CDR1 is SGHDT, CDR2 YYEEEE, per germline. V was pared by 0 bases and J by 5 bases, with 5 bases between. The CDR3 bases are TGTGCCAGCAGCTTGGAAAGAACCGGGGAGCTGTTTTTT. Translation gives CASSLERTGELFF.

The chain is built from TRBV6-5 and TRBJ2-7; a weak D match, TRBD2 (5 bases). The CDR3 is made up of 12 amino acids. Trimming removed 6 bases from V and 9 bases from J, with 15 bases in between. Germline assignment: CDR1 MNHEY and CDR2 SVGAGI. CDR3 amino acids: CASRSGDSGQYF. The CDR3 DNA sequence: TGTGCCAGCAGATCCGGGGATTCCGGGCAGTACTTC.

This clonotype was detected a few times. The chain recombines TRBV12-3 or TRBV12-4 with TRBJ2-7; 11 bases align to TRBD2. After removal of 6 bases from V and 4 bases from J, the junction contained 11 bases not matched to a gene. There are 16 residues in the CDR3. CDR3 nucleotides: TGTGCCAGCAGCAAATCGGGACTAGCGGAGGATTACGAGCAGTACTTC. This translates into CASSKSGLAEDYEQYF.

The chain links TRBV5-4 to TRBJ2-1; the match to TRBD2 covers 7 bases. Looked up from germline, CDR1 is SGHNT and CDR2 is YYREEE (reference sequence). The CDR3 extends over 16 amino acids. The trim removed 5 bases at V and 0 bases at J, leaving 8 bases unmatched. CDR3 nucleotides: TGTGCCAGCAGGATAGCGGGTTATAGCTCCTACAATGAGCAGTTCTTC. Residues: CASRIAGYSSYNEQFF.

J is TRBJ1-5 and V is TRBV2, with 8 bases matching TRBD1. Germline-derived CDR1 and CDR2 are SNHLY and FYNNEI. V was pared by 4 bases and J by 11 bases, with 4 bases of the junction left unmatched. The CDR3 runs to 12 residues. CDR3 residues: CASSVTGETQHF. CDR3 bases: TGTGCCAGCAGTGTGACAGGGGAGACCCAGCATTTT. The full variable domain, its missing parts supplied by reference TRBV2 and TRBJ1-5, is EPEVTQTPSHQVTQMGQEVILRCVPISNHLYFYWYRQILGQKVEFLVSFYNNEISEKSEIFDDQFSVERPDGSNFTLKIRSTKLEDSAMYFCASSVTGETQHFGDGTRLSIL.

The CDR3 loop is CSARSDRGRRGTDTQYF. The CDR3 DNA sequence: TGCAGTGCTAGGAGTGATCGCGGGAGGAGAGGCACAGATACGCAGTATTTT. This sequence joins TRBV20-1 and TRBJ2-3, with 8 bases fitting TRBD2. V lost 3 bases, J lost 1 base, and 12 bases stayed unmatched. Per the germline V gene, CDR1 is DFQATT and CDR2 is SNEGSKA (reference sequence). The CDR3 runs 17 residues.

This chain links TRBV7-9 with TRBJ2-2; 7 nucleotides match TRBD1. This CDR3 is built from 14 residues. V was clipped by 5 bases and J by 11 bases; unmatched bases: 11. CDR1 is SEHNR, CDR2 FQNEAQ, per germline (reference sequence). The chain's CDR3 is CASSAQPGQKELFF. As DNA, the CDR3 is TGTGCCAGCAGCGCTCAGCCGGGACAGAAAGAGCTGTTTTTT.

A few counts support this clonotype. This chain uses TRBV11-3 with TRBJ2-6; D not certain. Trimming took 6 bases from V and 4 from J, leaving 10 bases between them. The CDR3 spans 14 residues. CDR1 is SGHNT and CDR2 is YENEEA in the germline V gene. The CDR3 DNA follows: TGTGCCAGCAGTTCACGCCCAGGGGCCAACGTCCTGACTTTC. This encodes CASSSRPGANVLTF.

This clonotype came up a few times. The V and J genes are TRBV20-1 and TRBJ2-1; D call uncertain. Trimming cost V 0 bases and J 8 bases, with 11 bases left between them. The CDR3 length is 13 residues. The germline gives CDR1 DFQATT, CDR2 SNEGSKA (reference sequence). The CDR3 DNA follows: TGCAGTGCTAGAGACCCCTGGGCAGATGAGCAGTTCTTC. Translated, it gives CSARDPWADEQFF.

In its sample, this clonotype was seen many times. This chain connects TRBV12-3 or TRBV12-4 to TRBJ2-5; D may match TRBD1 or TRBD2 (5 bases each). This CDR3 contains 14 residues. V lost 5 bases to trimming and J lost 2 bases, with 12 bases between them. CDR3 in DNA: TGTGCCAGCAGTCCCCGGGACGGGCAAGAGACCCAGTACTTC. This codes for CASSPRDGQETQYF.

This clonotype was detected a few times. This chain connects TRBV7-2 to TRBJ1-6; TRBD1 might be the D (5 bases). Germline-derived CDR1 and CDR2 are SGHTA and FQGNSA. Trimming took 8 bases from V and 6 from J, leaving 14 bases between them. This CDR3 has 14 residues. The DNA of the CDR3 is TGTGCCAGCTTCGCGGGGACCGGTAATTCACCCCTCCACTTT. As protein: CASFAGTGNSPLHF. Supplemented by reference TRBV7-2 and TRBJ1-6, the full variable domain reads GAGVSQSPSNKVTEKGKDVELRCDPISGHTALYWYRQSLGQGLEFLIYFQGNSAPDKSGLPSDRFSAERTGGSVSTLTIQRTQQEDSAVYLCASFAGTGNSPLHFGNGTRLTVT.

The chain combines TRBV20-1 with TRBJ1-2; D is unresolved. This CDR3 spans 12 amino acids. V was cut by 3 bases and J by 4 bases, with 9 bases left in between. Germline V lookup: CDR1 DFQATT, CDR2 SNEGSKA (reference sequence). The DNA for the CDR3 is TGCAGTGCTAGCTTACCCGTCTATGGCTACACCTTC. Protein product: CSASLPVYGYTF.

This clonotype was picked up a small number of times. The CDR3 is CASKPSGRGVGQFF. CDR3 bases: TGTGCCAGCAAACCTAGCGGGAGGGGAGTTGGGCAGTTCTTC. The V call is TRBV12-3 or TRBV12-4, the J call TRBJ2-1, with 12 bases identical to TRBD2. Trimming at V came to 7 bases and at J to 12 bases, leaving 10 bases not matched to a gene. The CDR3 runs to 14 residues.